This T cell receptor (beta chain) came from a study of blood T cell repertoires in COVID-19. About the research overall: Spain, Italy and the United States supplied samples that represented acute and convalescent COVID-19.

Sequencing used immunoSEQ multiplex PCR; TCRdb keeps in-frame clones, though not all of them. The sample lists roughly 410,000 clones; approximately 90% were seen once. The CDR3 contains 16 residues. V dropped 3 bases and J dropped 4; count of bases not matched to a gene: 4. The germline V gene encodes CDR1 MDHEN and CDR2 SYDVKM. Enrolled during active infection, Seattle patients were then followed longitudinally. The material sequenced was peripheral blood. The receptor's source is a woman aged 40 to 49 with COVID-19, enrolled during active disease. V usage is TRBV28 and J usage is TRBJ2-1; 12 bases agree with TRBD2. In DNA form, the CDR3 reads TGTGCCAGCAGTTTTAGGGGACTAGCGGGTTACAATGAGCAGTTCTTC. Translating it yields CASSFRGLAGYNEQFF. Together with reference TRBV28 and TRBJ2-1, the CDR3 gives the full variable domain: DVKVTQSSRYLVKRTGEKVFLECVQDMDHENMFWYRQDPGLGLRLIYFSYDVKMKEKGDIPEGYSVSREKKERFSLILESASTNQTSMYLCASSFRGLAGYNEQFFGPGTRLTVL.